This T cell receptor beta chain was observed in a study of blood T cell repertoires in COVID-19. Across the study: The study drew acute and convalescent COVID-19 samples from the United States, Italy and Spain. The cDNA or gDNA used as material had been derived from T cells, B-cell-depleted T cells, or PBMCs.

CDR3 length equals 15 residues. CDR1 is MNHEY, CDR2 SVGAGI, per germline. The V gene lost 6 bases and the J gene lost 4 bases, with 15 bases spanning the gap. Produced via immunoSEQ multiplex PCR; TCRdb's table is partial and in-frame only. The sample includes 95,000 to 100,000 clones, 70% to 90% of them seen just once. The chain links TRBV6-5 to TRBJ1-4, with D possibly TRBD1 on 6 matching bases. Material for sequencing was peripheral blood. The TCR comes from a woman aged 25 to 39 with acute or convalescent COVID-19. The CDR3 DNA is TGTGCCAGCAGCCCCCGGGACAACCGTAATGAAAAACTGTTTTTT. Translated, it gives CASSPRDNRNEKLFF.